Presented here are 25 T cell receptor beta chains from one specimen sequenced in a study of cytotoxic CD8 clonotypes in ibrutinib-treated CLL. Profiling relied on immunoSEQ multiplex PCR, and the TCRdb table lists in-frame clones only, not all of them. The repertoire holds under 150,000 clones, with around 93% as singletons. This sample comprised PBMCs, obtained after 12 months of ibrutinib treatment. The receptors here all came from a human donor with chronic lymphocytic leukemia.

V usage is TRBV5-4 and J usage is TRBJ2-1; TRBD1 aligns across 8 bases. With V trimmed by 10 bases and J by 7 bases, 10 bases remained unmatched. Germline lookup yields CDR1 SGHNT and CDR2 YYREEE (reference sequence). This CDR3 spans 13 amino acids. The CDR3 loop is CAVQTGGVNEQFF. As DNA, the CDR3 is TGTGCCGTACAAACAGGGGGAGTAAATGAGCAGTTCTTC.

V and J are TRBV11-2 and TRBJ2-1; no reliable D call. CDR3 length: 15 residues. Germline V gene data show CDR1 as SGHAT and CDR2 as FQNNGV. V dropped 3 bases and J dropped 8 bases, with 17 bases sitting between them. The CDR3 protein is CASSFLGGVGDEQFF. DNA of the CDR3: TGTGCCAGCAGCTTCTTGGGCGGAGTTGGGGATGAGCAGTTCTTC.

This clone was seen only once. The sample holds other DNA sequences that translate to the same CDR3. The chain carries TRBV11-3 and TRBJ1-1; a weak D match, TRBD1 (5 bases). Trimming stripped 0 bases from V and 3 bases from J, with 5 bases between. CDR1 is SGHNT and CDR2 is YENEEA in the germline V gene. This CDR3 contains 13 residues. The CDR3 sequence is CASSLEGDTEAFF. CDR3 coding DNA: TGTGCCAGCAGCTTAGAGGGGGACACTGAAGCTTTCTTT.

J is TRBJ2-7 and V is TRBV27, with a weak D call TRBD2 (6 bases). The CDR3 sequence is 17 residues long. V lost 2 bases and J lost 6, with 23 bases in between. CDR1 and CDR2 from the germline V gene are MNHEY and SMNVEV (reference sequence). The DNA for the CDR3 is TGTGCCAGCAGTTTAGGACCGTGGGGGGACCACCGGGTCGAGCAGTACTTC. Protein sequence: CASSLGPWGDHRVEQYF.

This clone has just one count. In nucleotides, the CDR3 is TGTGCCAGCAGCTTCATTGACAGGCGTGATCAGCCCCAGCATTTT. This sequence encodes CASSFIDRRDQPQHF. J is TRBJ1-5 and V is TRBV7-8; a weak D match, TRBD1 (6 bases). This CDR3 is built from 15 residues. Trimming took off 3 bases at V and 5 bases at J, with 14 bases between the two ends. Germline CDR1 SGHVS, CDR2 FQNEAQ.

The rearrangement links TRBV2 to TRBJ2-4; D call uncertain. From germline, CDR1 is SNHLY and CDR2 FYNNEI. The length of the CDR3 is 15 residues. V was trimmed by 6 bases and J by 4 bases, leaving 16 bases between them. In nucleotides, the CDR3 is TGTGCCAGCAGGCCCGATATCGCCACGAAAAACATTCAGTACTTC. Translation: CASRPDIATKNIQYF. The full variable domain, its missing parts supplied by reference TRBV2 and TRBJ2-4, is EPEVTQTPSHQVTQMGQEVILRCVPISNHLYFYWYRQILGQKVEFLVSFYNNEISEKSEIFDDQFSVERPDGSNFTLKIRSTKLEDSAMYFCASRPDIATKNIQYFGAGTRLSVL.

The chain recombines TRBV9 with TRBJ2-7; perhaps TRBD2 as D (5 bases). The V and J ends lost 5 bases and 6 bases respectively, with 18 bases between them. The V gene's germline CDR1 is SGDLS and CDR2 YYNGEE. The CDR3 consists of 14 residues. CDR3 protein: CASSPRGSVGEQYF. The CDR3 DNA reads TGTGCCAGCAGTCCTAGAGGTAGCGTGGGCGAGCAGTACTTC.

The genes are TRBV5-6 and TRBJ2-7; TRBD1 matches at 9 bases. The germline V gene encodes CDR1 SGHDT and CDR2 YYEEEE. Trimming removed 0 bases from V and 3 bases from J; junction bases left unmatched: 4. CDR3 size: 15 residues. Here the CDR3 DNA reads TGTGCCAGCAGCTTGGCGGGGACAGGGATCTACGAGCAGTACTTC. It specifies CASSLAGTGIYEQYF. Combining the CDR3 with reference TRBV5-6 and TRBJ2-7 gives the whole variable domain DAGVTQSPTHLIKTRGQQVTLRCSPKSGHDTVSWYQQALGQGPQFIFQYYEEEERQRGNFPDRFSGHQFPNYSSELNVNALLLGDSALYLCASSLAGTGIYEQYFGPGTRLTVT.

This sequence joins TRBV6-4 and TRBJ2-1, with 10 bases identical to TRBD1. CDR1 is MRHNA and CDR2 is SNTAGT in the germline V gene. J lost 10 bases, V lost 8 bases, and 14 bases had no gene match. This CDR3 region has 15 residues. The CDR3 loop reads CASSPGQGDIWEQFF. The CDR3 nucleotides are TGTGCCAGCTCACCCGGACAGGGGGATATATGGGAGCAGTTCTTC.

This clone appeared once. CDR3 coding DNA: TGTGCCAGCAGTTATAATTACAATGAGCAGTTCTTC. This translates into CASSYNYNEQFF. The chain recombines TRBV6-5 with TRBJ2-1; D gene ambiguous. The CDR3 has 12 amino acids. Germline V lookup: CDR1 MNHEY, CDR2 SVGAGI. V was cut by 3 bases and J by 4 bases, with 4 bases left in between.

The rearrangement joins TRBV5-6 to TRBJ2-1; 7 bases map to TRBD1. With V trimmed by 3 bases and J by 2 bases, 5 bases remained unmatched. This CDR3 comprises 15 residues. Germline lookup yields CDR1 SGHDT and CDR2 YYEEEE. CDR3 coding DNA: TGTGCCAGCAGCTCCGACAGGGACCCCTACAATGAGCAGTTCTTC. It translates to CASSSDRDPYNEQFF.

The DNA for the CDR3 is TGTGCCAGCAGCCCCGGACAGGCGGCCAACGTCCTGACTTTC. It yields the protein CASSPGQAANVLTF. The V and J genes are TRBV7-3 and TRBJ2-6, with 7 bases that match TRBD1. After removal of 5 bases from V and 6 bases from J, the junction contained 4 bases not matched to a gene. Germline V gives CDR1 SGHTA, CDR2 FQGTGA. The length of the CDR3 is 14 residues.

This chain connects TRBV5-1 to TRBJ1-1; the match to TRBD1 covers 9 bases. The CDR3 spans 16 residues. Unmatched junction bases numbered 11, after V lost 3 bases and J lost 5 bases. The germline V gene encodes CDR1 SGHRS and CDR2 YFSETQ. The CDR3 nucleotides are TGCGCCAGCAGCTCTTTAACAGGGGGCGGTTTTACTGAAGCTTTCTTT. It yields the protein CASSSLTGGGFTEAFF.

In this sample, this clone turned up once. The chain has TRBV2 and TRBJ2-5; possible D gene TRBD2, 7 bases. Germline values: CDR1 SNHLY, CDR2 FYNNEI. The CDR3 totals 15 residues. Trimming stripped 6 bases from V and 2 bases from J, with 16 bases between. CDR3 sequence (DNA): TGTGCCAGCAGGAAACAGGGAGGGGAGCAAGAGACCCAGTACTTC. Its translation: CASRKQGGEQETQYF.

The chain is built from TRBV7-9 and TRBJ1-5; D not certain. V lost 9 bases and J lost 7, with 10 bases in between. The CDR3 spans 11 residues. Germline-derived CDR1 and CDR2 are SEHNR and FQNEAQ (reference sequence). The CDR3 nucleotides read TGTGCCAGATACGGGCGGCAGCCCCAGCATTTT. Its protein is CARYGRQPQHF.

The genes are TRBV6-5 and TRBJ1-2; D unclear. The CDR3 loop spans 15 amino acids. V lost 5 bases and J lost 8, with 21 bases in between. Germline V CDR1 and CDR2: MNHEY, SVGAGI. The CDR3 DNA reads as TGTGCCAGCAGTCCACGGGCGTTTTCGCTCCGCGGCTACACCTTC. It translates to CASSPRAFSLRGYTF.

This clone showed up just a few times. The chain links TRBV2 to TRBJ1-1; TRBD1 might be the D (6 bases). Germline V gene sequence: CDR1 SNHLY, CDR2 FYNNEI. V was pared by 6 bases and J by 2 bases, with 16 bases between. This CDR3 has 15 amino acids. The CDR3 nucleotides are TGTGCCAGCAGCGGCCAAGGACAGATCAACACTGAAGCTTTCTTT. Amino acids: CASSGQGQINTEAFF.

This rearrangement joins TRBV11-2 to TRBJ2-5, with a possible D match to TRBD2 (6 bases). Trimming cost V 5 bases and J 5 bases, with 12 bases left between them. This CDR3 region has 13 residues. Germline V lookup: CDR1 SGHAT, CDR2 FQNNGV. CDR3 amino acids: CASSPGLSETQYF. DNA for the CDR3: TGTGCCAGCAGCCCGGGACTTTCGGAGACCCAGTACTTC. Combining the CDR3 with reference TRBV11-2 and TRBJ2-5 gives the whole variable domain EAGVAQSPRYKIIEKRQSVAFWCNPISGHATLYWYQQILGQGPKLLIQFQNNGVVDDSQLPKDRFSAERLKGVDSTLKIQPAKLEDSAVYLCASSPGLSETQYFGPGTRLLVL.

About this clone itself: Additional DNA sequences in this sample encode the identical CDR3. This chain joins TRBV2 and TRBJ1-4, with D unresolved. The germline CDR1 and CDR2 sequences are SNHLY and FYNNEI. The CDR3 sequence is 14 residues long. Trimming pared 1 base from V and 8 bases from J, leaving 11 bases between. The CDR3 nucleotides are TGTGCCAGCAGTGAAGAAACCGTGCGGGAAAAACTGTTTTTT. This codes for CASSEETVREKLFF.

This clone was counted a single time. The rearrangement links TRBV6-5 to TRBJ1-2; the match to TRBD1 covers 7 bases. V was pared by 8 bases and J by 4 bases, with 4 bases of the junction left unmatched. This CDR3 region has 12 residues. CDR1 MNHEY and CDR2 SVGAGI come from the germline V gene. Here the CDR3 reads CASGGDSYGYTF. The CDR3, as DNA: TGTGCCAGCGGGGGGGACAGCTATGGCTACACCTTC.

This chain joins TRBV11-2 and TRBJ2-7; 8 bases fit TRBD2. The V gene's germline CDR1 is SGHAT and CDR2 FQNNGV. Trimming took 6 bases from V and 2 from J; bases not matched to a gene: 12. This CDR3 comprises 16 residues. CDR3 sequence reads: CASRLESGSLPYEQYF. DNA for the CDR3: TGTGCCAGCAGACTTGAAAGCGGGAGTTTACCCTACGAGCAGTACTTC.

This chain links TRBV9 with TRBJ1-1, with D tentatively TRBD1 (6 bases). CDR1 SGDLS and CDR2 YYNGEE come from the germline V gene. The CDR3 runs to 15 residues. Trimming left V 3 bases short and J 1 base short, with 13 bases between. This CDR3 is CASSAEGTKNTEAFF. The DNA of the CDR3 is TGTGCCAGCAGCGCGGAGGGGACAAAGAACACTGAAGCTTTCTTT.

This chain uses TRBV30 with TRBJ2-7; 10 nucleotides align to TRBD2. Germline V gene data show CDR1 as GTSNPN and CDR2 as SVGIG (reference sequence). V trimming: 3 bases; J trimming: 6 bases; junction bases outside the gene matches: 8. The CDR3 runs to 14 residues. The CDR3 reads CAWRPGTSAGEQYF. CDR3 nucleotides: TGTGCCTGGAGACCCGGGACTAGCGCCGGCGAGCAGTACTTC.

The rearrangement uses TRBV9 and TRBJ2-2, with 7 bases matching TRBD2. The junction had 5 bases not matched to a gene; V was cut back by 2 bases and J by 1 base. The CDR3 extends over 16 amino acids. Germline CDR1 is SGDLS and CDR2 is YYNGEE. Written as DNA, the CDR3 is TGTGCCAGCAGCGTCTCTAAGCGGGAGAACACCGGGGAGCTGTTTTTT. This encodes CASSVSKRENTGELFF.

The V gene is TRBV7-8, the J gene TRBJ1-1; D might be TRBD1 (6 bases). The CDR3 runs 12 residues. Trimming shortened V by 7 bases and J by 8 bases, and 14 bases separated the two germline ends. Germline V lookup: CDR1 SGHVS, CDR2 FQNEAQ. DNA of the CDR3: TGTGCCAGCATCCTAGGGGGGACGGAAGCTTTCTTT. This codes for CASILGGTEAFF.